The 8 T cell receptor beta chains reported below all come from one sample, sequenced in a study of shared clonotypes between healthy human individuals. Using immunoSEQ multiplex PCR, the repertoire was profiled, and TCRdb retains in-frame clones only, with some absent. Here the sample spans about 2.3 million clones, approximately 90% being singletons. The sequencing sample was made of naive CD4+ T cells from PBMCs. Described subset: CD45RA+ positively selected. The receptors shown here come from a man aged 18 to 29 in good health. Some clones in this sample may be carry-over from other donors' samples.

The V gene is TRBV6-1, the J gene TRBJ2-5, with D possibly matching TRBD1 (6 bases). The CDR3 has 17 amino acids. Germline CDR1 MNHNS, CDR2 SASEGT. V lost 1 base, J lost 0 bases, and 15 bases lay in between. The chain's CDR3 is CASSEVGADRYQETQYF. The CDR3 nucleotides are TGTGCCAGCAGTGAAGTAGGGGCGGACAGATACCAAGAGACCCAGTACTTC.

This chain connects TRBV19 to TRBJ2-3; TRBD2 aligns across 10 bases. Germline loops: CDR1 LNHDA, CDR2 SQIVND (reference sequence). J was trimmed by 3 bases and V by 6 bases; bases with no gene match: 12. The CDR3 runs 17 residues. The CDR3 is CASRKVPGLARTDTQYF. CDR3 nucleotide sequence: TGTGCCAGTAGGAAAGTACCGGGACTAGCGAGAACAGATACGCAGTATTTT.

The rearrangement joins TRBV19 to TRBJ2-5; D is perhaps TRBD1 (5 bases). V was trimmed by 5 bases and J by 6 bases, leaving 13 bases between them. CDR1 LNHDA and CDR2 SQIVND come from the germline V gene (reference sequence). The CDR3 sequence is 13 residues long. In nucleotides, the CDR3 is TGTGCCAGTAGTCCTGCCAGGGCCCAGACCCAGTACTTC. Translation: CASSPARAQTQYF.

This rearrangement joins TRBV9 to TRBJ1-4; D unclear. Germline CDR1 SGDLS, CDR2 YYNGEE. V lost 1 base to trimming and J lost 8 bases, with 12 bases between them. The CDR3 has 14 amino acids. The CDR3 loop reads CASSVTSHQEKLFF. CDR3 sequence (DNA): TGTGCCAGCAGCGTAACCTCCCACCAAGAAAAACTGTTTTTT.

DNA of the CDR3: TGTGCCAGCAGCTTATTGGCAGGGGGCGCCGGTAACTATGGCTACACCTTC. Translation gives CASSLLAGGAGNYGYTF. V and J are TRBV7-3 and TRBJ1-2, with 8 nucleotides matching TRBD1. Germline assignment: CDR1 SGHTA and CDR2 FQGTGA. The junction had 9 bases not matched to a gene; V was cut back by 2 bases and J by 1 base. This CDR3 comprises 17 residues.

Points on this clone: Other DNA sequences from this sample encode an identical CDR3 as well. This chain joins TRBV11-2 and TRBJ2-7; tentative D call: TRBD2 (6 bases). The CDR3 totals 12 residues. Germline CDR1 reads SGHAT; CDR2 reads FQNNGV. Trimming cost V 4 bases and J 4 bases, with 8 bases left between them. DNA for the CDR3: TGTGCCAGCAGCTCGACTAGTTACGAGCAGTACTTC. It encodes CASSSTSYEQYF.

V is TRBV5-5 and J is TRBJ2-7; 7 bases are shared with TRBD1. V lost 4 bases to trimming and J lost 0 bases; unmatched junction nucleotides: 10. This CDR3 has 16 residues. CDR1 and CDR2 from the germline V gene are SGHKS and YYEKEE (reference sequence). This CDR3 is CASSRRTGENSYEQYF. The CDR3 nucleotides are TGTGCCAGCAGCCGAAGGACAGGTGAGAACTCCTACGAGCAGTACTTC.

The rearrangement joins TRBV4-1 to TRBJ1-2, with no clear D. Trimming took off 4 bases at V and 7 bases at J, with 19 bases between the two ends. The CDR3 has 15 residues. CDR1 is MGHRA and CDR2 is YSYEKL in the germline V gene. As DNA, the CDR3 is TGCGCCAGCAGCCCACAGACTCGAAGCGCGGGTGGCTACACCTTC. As protein: CASSPQTRSAGGYTF.